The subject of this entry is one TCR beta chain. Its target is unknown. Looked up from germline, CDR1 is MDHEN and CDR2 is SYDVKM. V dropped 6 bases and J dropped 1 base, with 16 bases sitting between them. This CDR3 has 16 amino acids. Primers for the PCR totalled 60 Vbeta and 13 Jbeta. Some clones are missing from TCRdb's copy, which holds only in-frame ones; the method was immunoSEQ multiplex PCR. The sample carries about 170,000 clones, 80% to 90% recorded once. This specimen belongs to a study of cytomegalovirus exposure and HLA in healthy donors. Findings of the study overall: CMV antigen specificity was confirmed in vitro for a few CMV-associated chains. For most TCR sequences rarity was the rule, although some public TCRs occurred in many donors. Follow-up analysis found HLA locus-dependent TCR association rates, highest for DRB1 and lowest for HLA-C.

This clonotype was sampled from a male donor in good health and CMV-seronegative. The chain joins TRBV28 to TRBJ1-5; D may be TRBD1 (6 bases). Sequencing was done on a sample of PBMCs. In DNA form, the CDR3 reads TGTGCCAGCAGCTATGCGGGGGGCGAAAGCAATCAGCCCCAGCATTTT. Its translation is CASSYAGGESNQPQHF.